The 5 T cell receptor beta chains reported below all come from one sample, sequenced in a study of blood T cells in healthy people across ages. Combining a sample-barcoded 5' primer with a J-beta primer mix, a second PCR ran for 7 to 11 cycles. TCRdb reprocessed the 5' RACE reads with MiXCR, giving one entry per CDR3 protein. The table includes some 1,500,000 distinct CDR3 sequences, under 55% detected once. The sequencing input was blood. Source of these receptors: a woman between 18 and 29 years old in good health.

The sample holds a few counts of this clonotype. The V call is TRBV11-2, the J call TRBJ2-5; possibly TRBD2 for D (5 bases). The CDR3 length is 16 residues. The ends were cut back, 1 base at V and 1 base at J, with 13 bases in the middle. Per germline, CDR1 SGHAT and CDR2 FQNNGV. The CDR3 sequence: CASSLATGISQETQYF. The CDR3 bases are TGTGCCAGCAGCTTAGCGACGGGGATCTCCCAAGAGACCCAGTACTTC.

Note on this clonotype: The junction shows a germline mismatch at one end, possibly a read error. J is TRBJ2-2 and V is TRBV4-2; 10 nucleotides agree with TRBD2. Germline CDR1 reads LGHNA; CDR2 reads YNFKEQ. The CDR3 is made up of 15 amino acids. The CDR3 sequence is CASSQLAGTDGELFF. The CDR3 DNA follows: TGTGCTAGCAGCCAACTAGCGGGAACTGACGGGGAGCTGTTTTTT.

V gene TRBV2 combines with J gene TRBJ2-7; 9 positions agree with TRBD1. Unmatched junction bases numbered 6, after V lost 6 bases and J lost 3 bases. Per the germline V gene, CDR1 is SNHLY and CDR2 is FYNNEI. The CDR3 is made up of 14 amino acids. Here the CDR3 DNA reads TGTGCCAGCAGCTGGGGGACAGGGCTCTACGAGCAGTACTTC. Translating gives CASSWGTGLYEQYF.

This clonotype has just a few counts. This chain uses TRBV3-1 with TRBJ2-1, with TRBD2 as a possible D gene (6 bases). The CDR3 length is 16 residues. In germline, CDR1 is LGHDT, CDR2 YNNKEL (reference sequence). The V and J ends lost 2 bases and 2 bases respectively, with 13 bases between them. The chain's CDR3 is CASSQPPGLAYNEQFF. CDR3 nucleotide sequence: TGTGCCAGCAGCCAACCTCCGGGACTTGCCTACAATGAGCAGTTCTTC.

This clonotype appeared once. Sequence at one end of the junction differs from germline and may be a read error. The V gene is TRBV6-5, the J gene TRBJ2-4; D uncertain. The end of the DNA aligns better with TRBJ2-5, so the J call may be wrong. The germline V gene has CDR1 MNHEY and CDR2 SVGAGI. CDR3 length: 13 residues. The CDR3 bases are TGTGCCAGCAGACCCCCGGGTCAAGTGACCCAGTACTTC. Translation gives CASRPPGQVTQYF.